This T cell receptor beta chain originates from a study of blood T cell repertoires in COVID-19. The overall study: Material from acute and convalescent COVID-19 was sourced from the United States, Italy and Spain.

Repertoires were generated with immunoSEQ multiplex PCR, while TCRdb's copy carries only in-frame clones and drops some. This table has about 170,000 clones, about nine tenths appearing once. Sequenced input: peripheral blood. This receptor was identified in a man between 65 and 79 years old with acute or convalescent COVID-19.

The CDR3 is CASSKTGVRRETQYF. CDR3 in DNA: TGCGCCAGCAGTAAGACAGGGGTTCGTCGAGAGACCCAGTACTTC. The V gene is TRBV10-1, the J gene TRBJ2-5; TRBD1 matches 8 bases. The V and J ends lost 5 bases and 4 bases, in that order; junction bases with no gene match: 9. Germline V gene sequence: CDR1 WNHNN, CDR2 SYGVQD (reference sequence). The CDR3 has 15 residues.